One sample yielded the 15 T cell receptor beta chains listed below, sequenced in a study of OX40 agonist ivuxolimab in advanced cancers. Assay: immunoSEQ multiplex PCR; the TCRdb copy retains only in-frame clones and omits some. The sample lists 45,000 to 50,000 clones; approximately 91% were seen once. Material: CD4+ or CD8+ T cells sorted from blood, obtained in a trial of the OX40 agonist ivuxolimab. The origin of the receptors is an adult with an advanced solid tumor such as melanoma, head and neck, liver or kidney cancer.

V usage is TRBV27 and J usage is TRBJ1-5, with D hard to call. V lost 3 bases to trimming and J lost 5 bases, with 8 bases between them. The CDR3 runs to 13 residues. Germline CDR1 MNHEY, CDR2 SMNVEV (reference sequence). The CDR3 here is CASSLDIYQPQHF. The DNA of the CDR3 is TGTGCCAGCAGTTTGGATATCTATCAGCCCCAGCATTTT.

This clone was seen once. The chain links TRBV9 to TRBJ2-1; TRBD1 agrees at 9 bases. The CDR3 sequence is 15 residues long. After removal of 0 bases from V and 7 bases from J, the junction contained 5 bases not matched to a gene. Per germline, CDR1 SGDLS and CDR2 YYNGEE. The CDR3 DNA reads as TGTGCCAGCAGCGTAGCACAGGGGGCGCGAAATGAGCAGTTCTTC. Its protein product is CASSVAQGARNEQFF.

The chain has TRBV6-6 and TRBJ2-7, with no clear D. Per germline, CDR1 MNHNY and CDR2 SVGAGI (reference sequence). V gave up 6 bases and J gave up 3 bases, with 15 bases separating them. The CDR3 spans 14 residues. CDR3 nucleotides: TGTGCCAGCAGCCCTCGAGGCAGCGTCTACGAGCAGTACTTC. Protein sequence: CASSPRGSVYEQYF.

The gene calls are TRBV5-4 and TRBJ2-3, with TRBD2 identical over 11 bases. The V gene's germline CDR1 is SGHNT and CDR2 YYREEE (reference sequence). V was clipped by 4 bases and J by 6 bases; unmatched bases: 10. The CDR3 extends over 16 amino acids. CDR3 residues: CASSPGLSGGVDTQYF. CDR3 DNA: TGTGCCAGCAGCCCGGGACTTAGCGGGGGGGTCGATACGCAGTATTTT.

The V call is TRBV6-1, the J call TRBJ1-3, with no clear D. Trimming cost V 2 bases and J 0 bases, with 8 bases left between them. Per germline, CDR1 MNHNS and CDR2 SASEGT. CDR3 length equals 15 residues. The CDR3 region is CASSEYSPSGNTIYF. The CDR3, as DNA: TGTGCCAGCAGTGAATATAGCCCCTCTGGAAACACCATATATTTT.

This clone was found a few times. The CDR3 nucleotides are TGTGCCAGCAGTGCTGAATCCTACGAGCAGTACTTC. It encodes CASSAESYEQYF. This rearrangement joins TRBV2 to TRBJ2-7; unclear D gene. Germline V gene sequence: CDR1 SNHLY, CDR2 FYNNEI. This CDR3 has 12 amino acids. Trimming stripped 4 bases from V and 1 base from J, with 5 bases between.

The V call is TRBV27, the J call TRBJ2-3, with D maybe TRBD2 (5 bases). Germline V gene data show CDR1 as MNHEY and CDR2 as SMNVEV (reference sequence). V lost 2 bases and J 0 bases, leaving 12 bases between the germline ends. The CDR3 covers 16 residues. CDR3 sequence: CASSLGLVRSTDTQYF. In nucleotides, the CDR3 is TGTGCCAGCAGTTTAGGACTGGTCCGAAGCACAGATACGCAGTATTTT.

Only one count was recorded for this clone. The chain's CDR3 is CASSVVPGNTEAFF. The CDR3 DNA reads as TGTGCCAGCAGCGTAGTCCCAGGCAACACTGAAGCTTTCTTT. J is TRBJ1-1 and V is TRBV9; no definite D call. The germline gives CDR1 SGDLS, CDR2 YYNGEE. The CDR3 loop spans 14 amino acids. Trimming left V 0 bases short and J 2 bases short, with 8 bases between. Full variable domain (remainder filled in from reference TRBV9 and TRBJ1-1): DSGVTQTPKHLITATGQRVTLRCSPRSGDLSVYWYQQSLDQGLQFLIQYYNGEERAKGNILERFSAQQFPDLHSELNLSSLELGDSALYFCASSVVPGNTEAFFGQGTRLTVV.

V and J are TRBV7-8 and TRBJ1-2; D ambiguous. Looked up from germline, CDR1 is SGHVS and CDR2 is FQNEAQ. CDR3 size: 16 residues. Trimming left V 2 bases short and J 6 bases short, with 19 bases between. The DNA for the CDR3 is TGTGCCAGCAGCTTACTCCGCCACCCGCTTCCGGATGGCTACACCTTC. Residues: CASSLLRHPLPDGYTF.

This clone was recorded only once. The rearrangement joins TRBV10-3 to TRBJ2-5; TRBD2 might be the D (5 bases). V shed 6 bases and J shed 9 bases, with 17 bases lying between them. The CDR3 contains 13 residues. Per the germline V gene, CDR1 is ENHRY and CDR2 is SYGVKD. The CDR3 protein is CAISLDPGLAQYF. Written as DNA, the CDR3 is TGTGCCATCAGCCTCGACCCAGGACTGGCCCAGTACTTC.

J is TRBJ2-7 and V is TRBV11-3; the D gene is possibly TRBD1 (6 bases). Germline V gives CDR1 SGHNT, CDR2 YENEEA. V lost 0 bases and J 0 bases, leaving 9 bases between the germline ends. This CDR3 is 15 amino acids long. The CDR3 sequence is CASSLDTGYSYEQYF. The CDR3 DNA sequence: TGTGCCAGCAGCTTAGACACAGGGTACTCCTACGAGCAGTACTTC.

The chain combines TRBV7-9 with TRBJ2-1; 8 bases match TRBD1. Germline assignment: CDR1 SEHNR and CDR2 FQNEAQ (reference sequence). The CDR3 runs 15 residues. Germline trimming cut 1 base from V and 12 bases from J; bases unmatched to any gene: 11. The DNA of the CDR3 is TGTGCCAGCAGCTTAGTTACAGGGGGTATGGACTGGCAGTTCTTC. Amino acid sequence: CASSLVTGGMDWQFF.

The V and J genes are TRBV28 and TRBJ1-4, with D tentatively TRBD1 (5 bases). Trimming removed 0 bases at V and 6 bases at J, with 8 bases between. Looked up from germline, CDR1 is MDHEN and CDR2 is SYDVKM. The CDR3 is 14 amino acids. CDR3 nucleotides: TGTGCCAGCAGTTTATGGGGGGGACATGAAAAACTGTTTTTT. Translated: CASSLWGGHEKLFF.

The chain uses TRBV5-1 and TRBJ1-5; a possible D gene is TRBD1 (6 bases). The length of the CDR3 is 14 residues. CDR1 is SGHRS, CDR2 YFSETQ, per germline. V lost 10 bases and J lost 9, with 23 bases in between. CDR3 residues: CALGAWGQGRPQHF. The CDR3 coding sequence is TGCGCCCTTGGTGCCTGGGGTCAGGGGAGGCCCCAGCATTTT.

The V and J genes are TRBV7-8 and TRBJ2-3, with a weak D call TRBD1 (6 bases). CDR1 is SGHVS, CDR2 FQNEAQ, per germline. This CDR3 contains 18 residues. V was cut by 2 bases and J by 3 bases, with 21 bases left in between. CDR3 nucleotides: TGTGCCAGCAGCTTATATGGGGGCGGTAGAACGGGGACAGATACGCAGTATTTT. Translated, it gives CASSLYGGGRTGTDTQYF.